These T cell receptor beta chains were read from a single sample in a study of PD-L1 blockade in urothelial cancer. The table came from immunoSEQ multiplex PCR; TCRdb's copy has only in-frame clones and leaves some out. The sample lists approximately 56,000 clones; about 85% were seen once. The sequencing used PBMCs, collected around atezolizumab (anti-PD-L1) treatment. All receptors come from a man aged 70 or older with urothelial cancer. Both conserved end residues are part of each CDR3. A D gene is named only where the DNA matches it firmly. Where a row states a size, it is once, few, many or the class of an expanded clone; other rows omit it.

>few|TRBV10-1|TRBJ1-3|TRBD1
CASSPGTGDSGNTIYF
TGCGCCAGCAGTCCGGGGACAGGGGATTCTGGAAACACCATATATTTT
>-|TRBV9|TRBJ2-7|TRBD1
CASSVAAGQGAQQYF
TGTGCCAGCAGCGTAGCTGCGGGACAGGGGGCTCAGCAGTACTTC
>-|TRBV28|TRBJ2-5|-
CASRPLVPAHFQETQYF
TGTGCCAGCAGGCCACTAGTACCCGCCCACTTTCAAGAGACCCAGTACTTC
>-|TRBV4-2|TRBJ1-2|-
CASSQDRGGYGYTF
TGTGCCAGCAGCCAAGACCGAGGCGGCTATGGCTACACCTTC
>-|TRBV7-8|TRBJ2-7|-
CASSPIQGPYEQYF
TGTGCCAGCAGCCCAATACAGGGCCCATACGAGCAGTACTTC
>-|TRBV11-2|TRBJ2-1|TRBD2
CASSLVRLAGAHEQFF
TGTGCCAGCAGCTTAGTGCGACTAGCGGGAGCCCATGAGCAGTTCTTC
>-|TRBV2|TRBJ2-1|-
CASSVWASSYNEQFF
TGTGCCAGCAGTGTTTGGGCCAGCTCCTACAATGAGCAGTTCTTC
>-|TRBV28|TRBJ2-3|TRBD2
CASSTPGLAPSTDTQYF
TGTGCCAGCAGTACGCCGGGACTAGCACCTAGCACAGATACGCAGTATTTT
>-|TRBV5-1|TRBJ2-4|-
CASSLGAASKNIQYF
TGCGCCAGCAGCTTAGGGGCAGCCTCCAAAAACATTCAGTACTTC
>-|TRBV2|TRBJ1-3|TRBD1
CASSLRTGGGNTIYF
TGTGCCAGCAGTTTACGGACAGGGGGTGGAAACACCATATATTTT
>-|TRBV29-1|TRBJ1-1|TRBD1
CSVDANRGNTEAFF
TGCAGCGTTGACGCGAACAGGGGGAACACTGAAGCTTTCTTT
>-|TRBV2|TRBJ1-3|-
CASSYETGTSGNTIYF
TGTGCCAGCAGCTATGAGACAGGAACCTCTGGAAACACCATATATTTT
>once|TRBV28|TRBJ1-2|-
CASSLGGAAMGYTF
TGTGCCAGCAGTTTAGGTGGGGCAGCTATGGGGTACACCTTC
>-|TRBV19|TRBJ1-1|-
CASSVTHQANTEAFF
TGTGCCAGTAGCGTGACCCACCAGGCGAACACTGAAGCTTTCTTT
>-|TRBV5-1|TRBJ1-4|-
CASSLVAGAVGVEKLFF
TGCGCCAGCAGCTTGGTCGCGGGGGCTGTGGGGGTGGAAAAACTGTTTTTT
>-|TRBV19|TRBJ1-3|TRBD1
CASIPRTGGGNTMYF
TGTGCCAGCATACCGCGCACAGGGGGCGGAAACACCATGTATTTT
>-|TRBV18|TRBJ1-1|TRBD1
CASSRDSLNTEAFF
TGTGCCAGCTCCAGGGACAGCTTGAACACTGAAGCTTTCTTT
>-|TRBV30|TRBJ2-2|TRBD2
CAWSPQGLASGELFF
TGTGCCTGGAGTCCACAGGGACTAGCGTCCGGGGAGCTGTTTTTT
>-|TRBV5-1|TRBJ2-1|TRBD1
CASSLGGGNSYNEQFF
TGCGCCAGCAGCTTGGGAGGGGGCAATTCCTACAATGAGCAGTTCTTC
>-|TRBV7-8|TRBJ2-7|TRBD1
CASSPRGTGYEQYF
TGTGCCAGCAGCCCCAGGGGGACAGGCTACGAGCAGTACTTC
>-|TRBV11-2|TRBJ2-1|-
CASSPAGGPRLSPSGQFF
TGTGCCAGCAGCCCTGCCGGTGGCCCTAGGCTATCACCAAGCGGGCAGTTCTTC
>-|TRBV27|TRBJ2-5|-
CASSLRGGELQETQYF
TGTGCCAGCAGTTTAAGAGGCGGAGAATTACAAGAGACCCAGTACTTC
>-|TRBV5-1|TRBJ1-2|-
CASSSGDTSNYGYTF
TGCGCCAGCAGCTCCGGGGACACCTCTAACTATGGCTACACCTTC
>-|TRBV2|TRBJ2-3|TRBD1
CASSTGQGYAYF
TGTGCCAGCAGTACGGGACAGGGATACGCGTATTTT
>-|TRBV27|TRBJ1-2|TRBD1
CASPRRDRVPPYGYTF
TGTGCCAGCCCGAGGCGGGACAGGGTTCCCCCCTATGGCTACACCTTC
>-|TRBV7-2|TRBJ2-7|-
CASSPNNRAESYEQYF
TGTGCCAGCAGCCCCAATAACAGGGCAGAGTCCTACGAGCAGTACTTC
>once|TRBV27|TRBJ2-1|TRBD2
CASSLSLADEQFF
TGTGCCAGCAGTTTATCACTAGCGGATGAGCAGTTCTTC
>-|TRBV5-1|TRBJ2-7|-
CASSPVSHEQYF
TGCGCCAGCAGCCCCGTTTCCCACGAGCAGTACTTC
>-|TRBV7-9|TRBJ2-2|-
CASRKGLGTGELFF
TGTGCCAGCAGAAAAGGACTCGGCACCGGGGAGCTGTTTTTT
>-|TRBV28|TRBJ1-1|-
CASGWGVDESSEAFF
TGTGCTTCAGGTTGGGGGGTAGATGAAAGCTCTGAAGCTTTCTTT
>-|TRBV11-1|TRBJ2-5|-
CASSLADRQETQYF
TGTGCCAGCAGCTTAGCGGACAGACAAGAGACCCAGTACTTC
>-|TRBV5-5|TRBJ1-5|-
CASSLDVRGLNQPQHF
TGTGCCAGCAGCTTGGACGTCAGGGGCCTCAATCAGCCCCAGCATTTT
>-|TRBV11-2|TRBJ2-1|TRBD2
CASSLAGLAGGGEQFF
TGTGCCAGCAGCTTAGCTGGGCTAGCGGGAGGGGGTGAGCAGTTCTTC
>-|TRBV19|TRBJ2-5|-
CASSSGGERLGTQYF
TGTGCCAGTTCCTCCGGCGGCGAACGACTTGGGACCCAGTACTTC
>-|TRBV29-1|TRBJ1-1|-
CSVCSAGGTEAFF
TGCAGCGTTTGCTCCGCGGGAGGCACTGAAGCTTTCTTT
>-|TRBV6-1|TRBJ1-4|-
CASSLRERANEKLFF
TGTGCCAGTTCCCTACGGGAAAGGGCTAATGAAAAACTGTTTTTT
>-|TRBV10-3|TRBJ2-7|TRBD2
CAISGGRQTYEQYF
TGTGCCATCAGTGGCGGGAGACAAACCTACGAGCAGTACTTC
>-|TRBV7-9|TRBJ2-7|TRBD1
CASSGGQGAAYEQYF
TGTGCCAGCAGCGGCGGACAGGGGGCAGCCTACGAGCAGTACTTC
>-|TRBV18|TRBJ2-5|TRBD1
CASSPPTGTGGETQYF
TGTGCCAGCTCACCACCTACCGGGACAGGGGGCGAGACCCAGTACTTC
>-|TRBV18|TRBJ2-1|TRBD1
CASSPLRDSDEQFF
TGTGCCAGCTCACCCCTCCGGGACAGCGATGAGCAGTTCTTC
>-|TRBV5-1|TRBJ2-5|TRBD1
CASSRGTGQETQYF
TGCGCCAGCAGCCGAGGGACAGGCCAAGAGACCCAGTACTTC
>-|TRBV28|TRBJ1-1|TRBD1
CASKTGDPEAFF
TGTGCCAGTAAAACAGGGGACCCTGAAGCTTTCTTT
>-|TRBV2|TRBJ2-2|TRBD2
CASSALAANTGELFF
TGTGCCAGCAGTGCCCTAGCGGCGAACACCGGGGAGCTGTTTTTT
>once|TRBV6-1|TRBJ2-1|-
CASSEVPSVNYNEQFF
TGTGCCAGCAGTGAAGTACCTAGCGTGAACTACAATGAGCAGTTCTTC
>-|TRBV13|TRBJ2-7|TRBD2
CASSQGLAVPYEQYF
TGTGCCAGCAGCCAGGGACTAGCTGTGCCCTACGAGCAGTACTTC
>few|TRBV6-1|TRBJ2-7|TRBD1
CASSEEDRGSYEQYF
TGTGCCAGCAGTGAAGAGGACAGGGGCTCCTACGAGCAGTACTTC